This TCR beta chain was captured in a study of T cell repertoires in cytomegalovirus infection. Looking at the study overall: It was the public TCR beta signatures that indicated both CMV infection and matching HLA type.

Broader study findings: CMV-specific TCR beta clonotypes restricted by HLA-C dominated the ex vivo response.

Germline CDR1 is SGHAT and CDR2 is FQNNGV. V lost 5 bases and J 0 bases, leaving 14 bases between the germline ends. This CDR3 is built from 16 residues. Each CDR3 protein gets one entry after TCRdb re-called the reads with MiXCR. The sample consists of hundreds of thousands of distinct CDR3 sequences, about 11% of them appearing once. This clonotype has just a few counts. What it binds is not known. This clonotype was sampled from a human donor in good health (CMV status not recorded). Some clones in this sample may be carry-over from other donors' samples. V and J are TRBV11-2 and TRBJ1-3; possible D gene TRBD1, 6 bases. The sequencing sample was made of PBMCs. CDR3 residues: CASSVSGASSGNTIYF. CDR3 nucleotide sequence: TGTGCCAGCAGCGTCTCAGGGGCCTCCTCTGGAAACACCATATATTTT.